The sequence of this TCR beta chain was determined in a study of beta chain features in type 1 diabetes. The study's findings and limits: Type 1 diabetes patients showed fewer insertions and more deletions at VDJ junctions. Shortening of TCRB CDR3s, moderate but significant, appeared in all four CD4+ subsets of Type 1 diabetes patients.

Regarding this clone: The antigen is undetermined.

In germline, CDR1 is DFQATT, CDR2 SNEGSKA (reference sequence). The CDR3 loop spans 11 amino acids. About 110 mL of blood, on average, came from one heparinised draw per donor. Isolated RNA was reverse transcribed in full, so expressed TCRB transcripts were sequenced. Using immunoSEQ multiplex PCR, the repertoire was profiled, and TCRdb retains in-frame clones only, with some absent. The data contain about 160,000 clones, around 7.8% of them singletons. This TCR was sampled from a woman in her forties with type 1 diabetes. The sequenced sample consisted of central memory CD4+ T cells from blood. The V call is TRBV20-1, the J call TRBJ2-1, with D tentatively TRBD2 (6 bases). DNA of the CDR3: TGCAGCGTACAAAAGGGAGGTGAGCAGTTCTTC. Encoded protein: CSVQKGGEQFF.